The present T cell receptor beta chain was sequenced within a study of cytomegalovirus exposure and HLA in healthy donors. This clone showed up just a few times. Losses at the gene ends were 2 bases for V and 10 bases for J; bases not matched to a gene: 5. Germline V gene data show CDR1 as KGHSH and CDR2 as LQKENI. This CDR3 is 13 amino acids long. PCR used 60 Vbeta primers and 13 Jbeta primers. Profiled with immunoSEQ multiplex PCR; TCRdb holds only in-frame clones, not every one. The sample contains 90,000 to 120,000 clones, around 77% of which appear only once. The sample consisted of PBMCs. The source is a male donor in good health and CMV-seronegative. The chain combines TRBV18 with TRBJ2-1; TRBD1 agrees at 7 bases. The CDR3, as DNA: TGTGCCAGCTCACCAGGGCAGGGGGTCGAGCAGTTCTTC. It yields the protein CASSPGQGVEQFF. Complete variable domain (other parts from reference TRBV18 and TRBJ2-1): NAGVMQNPRHLVRRRGQEARLRCSPMKGHSHVYWYRQLPEEGLKFMVYLQKENIIDESGMPKERFSAEFPKEGPSILRIQQVVRGDSAAYFCASSPGQGVEQFFGPGTRLTVL.